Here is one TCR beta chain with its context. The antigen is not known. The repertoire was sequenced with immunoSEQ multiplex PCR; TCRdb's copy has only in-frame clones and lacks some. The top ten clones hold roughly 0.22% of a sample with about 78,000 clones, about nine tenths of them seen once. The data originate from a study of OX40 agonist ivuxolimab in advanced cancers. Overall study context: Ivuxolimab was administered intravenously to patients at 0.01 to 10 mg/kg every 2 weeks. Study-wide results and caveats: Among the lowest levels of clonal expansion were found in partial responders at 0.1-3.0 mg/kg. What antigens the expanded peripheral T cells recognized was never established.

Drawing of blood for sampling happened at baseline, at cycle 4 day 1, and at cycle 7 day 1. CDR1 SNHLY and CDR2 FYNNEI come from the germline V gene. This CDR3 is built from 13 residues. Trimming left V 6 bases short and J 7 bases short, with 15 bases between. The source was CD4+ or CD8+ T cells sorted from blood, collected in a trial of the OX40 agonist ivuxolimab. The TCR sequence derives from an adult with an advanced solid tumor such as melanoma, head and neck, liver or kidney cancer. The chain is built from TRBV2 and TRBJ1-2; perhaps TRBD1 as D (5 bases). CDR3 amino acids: CASRRGREFGYTF. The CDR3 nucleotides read TGTGCCAGCAGGCGGGGACGGGAGTTTGGCTACACCTTC.